This record concerns one T cell receptor (beta chain) sequence. Its antigen is unidentified. These data originate in a study of CD8+CD57+ T cells in acquired aplastic anemia. Study-wide points: The study found no significant CD8+ Simpson's diversity difference between patients and controls. The same twenty-nine CD8+ CDR3 sequences occurred in patients and in controls.

J gave up 6 bases and V 6 bases, and 10 bases lay outside the gene matches. There are 15 residues in the CDR3. Germline lookup yields CDR1 SEHNR and CDR2 FQNEAQ (reference sequence). The sequenced patients had an expansion of CD8+CD57+ cells seen by flow cytometry. By the time of blood sampling, patients had still received no therapy. Investigators profiled TCR beta VDJ and CDR3 from genomic DNA template. MiXCR was run by TCRdb on the reads, yielding one entry per CDR3 protein. Among fewer than 200,000 distinct CDR3 sequences, 71% were seen once, and the ten largest hold approximately 50%. The source is a human donor with aplastic anemia. The chain employs TRBV7-9 and TRBJ2-7, with 11 positions matching TRBD2. Source material: sorted CD4+, CD8+, or CD8+CD57+ T cells (not recorded which) from PBMCs. CDR3 sequence: CASSDELAGVIEQYF. The DNA of the CDR3 is TGTGCCAGCAGTGACGAACTAGCGGGGGTGATCGAGCAGTACTTC.